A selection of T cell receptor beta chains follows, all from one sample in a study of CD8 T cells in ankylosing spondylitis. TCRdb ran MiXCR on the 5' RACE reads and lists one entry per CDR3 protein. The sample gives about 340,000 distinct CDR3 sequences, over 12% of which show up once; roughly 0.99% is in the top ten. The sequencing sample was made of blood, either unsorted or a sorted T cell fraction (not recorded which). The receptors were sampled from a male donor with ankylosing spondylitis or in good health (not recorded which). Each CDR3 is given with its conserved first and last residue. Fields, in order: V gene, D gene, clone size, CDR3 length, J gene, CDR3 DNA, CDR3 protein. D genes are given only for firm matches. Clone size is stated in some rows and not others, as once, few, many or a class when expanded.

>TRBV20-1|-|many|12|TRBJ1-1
TGCAGTGCTCTGACAGGGAACACTGAAGCTTTCTTT
CSALTGNTEAFF
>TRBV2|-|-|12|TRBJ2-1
TGTGCCAGCACTGTAAGATCCAATGAGCAGTTCTTC
CASTVRSNEQFF
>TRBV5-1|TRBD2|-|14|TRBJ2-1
TGCGCCAGCTTCGACCGGGGGGTCTACAATGAGCAGTTCTTC
CASFDRGVYNEQFF
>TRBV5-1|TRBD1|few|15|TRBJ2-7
TGCGCCAGCAGCATTACAGGGGGCATGAACTACGAGCAGTACTTC
CASSITGGMNYEQYF
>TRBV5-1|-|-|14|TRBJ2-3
TGCGCCAGCAGCCCCCAGCCGGGCACAGATACGCAGTATTTT
CASSPQPGTDTQYF
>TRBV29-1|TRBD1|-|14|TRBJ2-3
TGCAGCGCGGGACAGGGGGCTGTCACAGATACGCAGTATTTT
CSAGQGAVTDTQYF
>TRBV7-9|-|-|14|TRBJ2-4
TGTGCCAGCAGCCCCGGGTGGACCAAAAACATTCAGTACTTC
CASSPGWTKNIQYF
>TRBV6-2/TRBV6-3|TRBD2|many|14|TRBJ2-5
TGTGCCAGCAGTTACGGAGCGGGGGGCCAGACCCAGTACTTC
CASSYGAGGQTQYF
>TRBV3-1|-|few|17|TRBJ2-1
TGTGCCTCCAGCCAAGATCGGCTGGCGACTGCGGGGAATGAGCAGTTCTTC
CASSQDRLATAGNEQFF
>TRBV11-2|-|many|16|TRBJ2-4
TGTGCCAGCAGCTTAGACAGGTCCTTAGCCAAAAACATTCAGTACTTC
CASSLDRSLAKNIQYF
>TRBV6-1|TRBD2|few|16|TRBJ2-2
TGTGCCAGCAGGGATCTAGCGGGGGGGTTAACCGGGGAGCTGTTTTTT
CASRDLAGGLTGELFF
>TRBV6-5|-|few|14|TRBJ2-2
TGTGCCAGCAGTTACCGGACTGCCACCGGGGAGCTGTTTTTT
CASSYRTATGELFF
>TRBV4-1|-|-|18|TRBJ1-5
TGCGCCAGCAGCCAAGAGGGGCAGGTTAGGAATAGCAATCAGCCCCAGCATTTT
CASSQEGQVRNSNQPQHF
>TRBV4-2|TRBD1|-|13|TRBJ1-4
TGTGCCAGCAGCCAAGGGACAGGAGAAAAACTGTTTTTT
CASSQGTGEKLFF
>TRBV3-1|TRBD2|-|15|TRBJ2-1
TGTGCCAGCCGCTATGGGGGGGGGTCCTACAATGAGCAGTTCTTC
CASRYGGGSYNEQFF
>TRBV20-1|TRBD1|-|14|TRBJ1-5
TGCAGTGCTAGATTGACAGGGGGATATCAGCCCCAGCATTTT
CSARLTGGYQPQHF
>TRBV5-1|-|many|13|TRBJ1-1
TGCGCCAGCAGCTTGAGAGGGACGTATGGGGCTTTCTTT
CASSLRGTYGAFF
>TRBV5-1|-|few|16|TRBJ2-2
TGCGCCAGCAGCTCGTCTGGGGGGCTAAGGACCGGGGAGCTGTTTTTT
CASSSSGGLRTGELFF
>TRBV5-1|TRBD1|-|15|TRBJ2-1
TGCGCCAGCAGCTTGGGACAGGGAACCTACAATGAGCAGTTCTTC
CASSLGQGTYNEQFF
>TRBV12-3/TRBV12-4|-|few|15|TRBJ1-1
TGTGCCAGCAGTCCCCGGGCGGGTGCGGGGACTGAAGCTTTCTTT
CASSPRAGAGTEAFF
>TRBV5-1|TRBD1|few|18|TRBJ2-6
TGCGCCAGCAGCACAACCCGACAGGGAAGATCTGGGGCCAACGTCCTGACTTTC
CASSTTRQGRSGANVLTF
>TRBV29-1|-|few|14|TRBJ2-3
TGCAGCGTGGCCCAGGGTGTTAGCACAGATACGCAGTATTTT
CSVAQGVSTDTQYF
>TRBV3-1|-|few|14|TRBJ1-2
TGTGCCAGCAGCCATCGGGGCTCGAGGGATGGCTACACCTTC
CASSHRGSRDGYTF
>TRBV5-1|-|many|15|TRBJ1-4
TGCGCCAGCAGCTTGGAAGGAGGCCTGAATGAAAAACTGTTTTTT
CASSLEGGLNEKLFF
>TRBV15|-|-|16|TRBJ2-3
TGTGCCACCAGCAGAGATATCCGGACAGAGGCTCATACGCAGTATTTT
CATSRDIRTEAHTQYF
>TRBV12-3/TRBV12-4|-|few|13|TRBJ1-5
TGTGCCAGCAGCCGTAGAGTCAATCAGCCCCAGCATTTT
CASSRRVNQPQHF
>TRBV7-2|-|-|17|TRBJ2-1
TGTGCCAGCAGCTTAGGGATGGGGCAGCCTTCCTACAATGAGCAGTTCTTC
CASSLGMGQPSYNEQFF
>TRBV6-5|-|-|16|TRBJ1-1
TGTGCCAGCAGTTTGGGACTGGGAGGCATGAACACTGAAGCTTTCTTT
CASSLGLGGMNTEAFF
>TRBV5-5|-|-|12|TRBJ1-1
TGTGCCAGCAGCTTGTTCCGGACTGAAGCTTTCTTT
CASSLFRTEAFF